This T cell receptor beta chain emerged from a study of spatial heterogeneity in lung cancer (dated by TCRdb to the late 2010s). Context from the whole study: More beta-chain than alpha-chain transcripts were consistently detected, likely reflecting higher beta-chain transcript abundance. In the raw uncorrected reads, each unique combination of TCR and UMI appeared more than ten times on average. The study quantitatively compared TCR alpha and beta repertoires across multiple tumor regions, matched nontumor lung and blood in non-small cell lung cancer. Nonsynonymous mutation counts, determined by whole-exome sequencing of tumor tissue, were related to TCR repertoire features. At surgery, both alpha and beta chains were TCR-sequenced in 200 to 250 tumor regions, approximately 64 matched nontumor lung samples and over 50 PBMC samples.

The library was made by 5' RACE. Sequencing relied on a NextSeq 500. The TCR library protocol attached a unique molecular identifier to each TCR cDNA molecule to allow correction of PCR and sequencing errors. As for the original processing: Decombinator tools were used for TCR identification, UMI-based error correction and CDR3 extraction. TCRs above a frequency of 2 per 1,000, corresponding to the top 1% of the tumor frequency distribution, were defined as expanded. Renyi diversity was computed with the R vegan package after each repertoire had been subsampled 100 times to 5,000 TCRs. CDR3 similarity networks were built from amino acid triplet string-kernel similarity, with CDR3s being connected when pairwise similarity was above 0.82. TCRdb trimmed public reads at Q25 via fastp, called clones via MiXCR and kept in-frame beta chains. Rows matching on CDR3 protein sequence are summarized as one entry with the most common DNA and genes. Here the V and J calls rest on TCRdb's processing, not on the authors' analysis. The sample table records tens of thousands of distinct CDR3 sequences; under 7% of these occur just once. 11% of the sample goes to the ten largest clones.

What this sample's time point label stands for: sample taken at primary tumor resection. Whole RNA extracted from tumor and nontumor lung tissue, or from cryopreserved PBMC samples, was used for TCR sequencing without cell sorting. The donors were around 69 patients from the lung TRACERx cohort who had early-stage, untreated non-small cell lung cancer. Patients were selected for TCR sequencing only if sufficient RNA was available from at least two tumor regions. This clonotype has just a few counts. The antigen it recognizes is unknown. No clone much larger than this one lies a single base away; base qualities are absent. V trim: 6 bases; J trim: 4 bases; unmatched bases: 6. Including the terminal cysteine and phenylalanine, the CDR3 comprises 16 residues. The CDR3 DNA has 48 bases and is translated from base 1. Overall study outcomes, separate from this receptor: Confirming at a functional level the hypothesis that regional TCRs recognize regional mutations was considered to require additional single-cell paired TCR alpha and beta sequencing. Ubiquitous expanded tumor TCRs were found in blood more often at tumor resection than at routine follow-up.

This TCR came from a male donor with early-stage non-small cell lung cancer. The chain is encoded by TRBV12-3 or TRBV12-4 joined to TRBJ2-2; 12 central nucleotides agree with TRBD2. This specimen consisted of PBMCs, obtained at surgery. The nucleotide sequence reads as follows: TGTGCCAGCAGGCCTACTAGCGGGGGGCCCACCGGGGAGCTGTTTTTT. Translated, it gives CASRPTSGGPTGELFF.